This TCR beta chain was documented in a study of T-cell reconstitution after alpha-beta-depleted transplantation in children. Study conclusions and caveats: Expanded clones from the graft, numbering several hundred, reportedly supplied alpha-beta T cells about two months after transplant. Surviving recipient T cells and intrathymic progenitors accounted for some patients' high TCRbeta diversity at day 60. Diversity and T-cell counts at one year after transplant derived mostly from new T cells.

Unique molecular identifiers were incorporated when the TCRbeta library was constructed. MiXCR, applied by TCRdb to the PCR reads, yields one record per CDR3 protein. The data hold roughly 66,000 distinct CDR3 sequences, with roughly 4.9% observed a single time. This clonotype was observed at least ten times. The antigen is not known. V lost 5 bases to trimming and J lost 2 bases, with 9 bases between them. Per the germline V gene, CDR1 is MNHEY and CDR2 is SVGAGI. This CDR3 has 13 amino acids. The TCR was taken from a boy younger than two who had a stem cell transplant for acute myeloid leukemia, so the T cells may come from the graft donor. The V gene is TRBV6-5, the J gene TRBJ1-1; D gene ambiguous. The starting material was PBMCs, mostly from graft donor cells, obtained 180 days after TCRalphabeta/CD19-depleted stem cell transplant. CDR3 protein: CASSQISNTEAFF. DNA of the CDR3: TGTGCCAGCAGTCAGATATCCAACACTGAAGCTTTCTTT.